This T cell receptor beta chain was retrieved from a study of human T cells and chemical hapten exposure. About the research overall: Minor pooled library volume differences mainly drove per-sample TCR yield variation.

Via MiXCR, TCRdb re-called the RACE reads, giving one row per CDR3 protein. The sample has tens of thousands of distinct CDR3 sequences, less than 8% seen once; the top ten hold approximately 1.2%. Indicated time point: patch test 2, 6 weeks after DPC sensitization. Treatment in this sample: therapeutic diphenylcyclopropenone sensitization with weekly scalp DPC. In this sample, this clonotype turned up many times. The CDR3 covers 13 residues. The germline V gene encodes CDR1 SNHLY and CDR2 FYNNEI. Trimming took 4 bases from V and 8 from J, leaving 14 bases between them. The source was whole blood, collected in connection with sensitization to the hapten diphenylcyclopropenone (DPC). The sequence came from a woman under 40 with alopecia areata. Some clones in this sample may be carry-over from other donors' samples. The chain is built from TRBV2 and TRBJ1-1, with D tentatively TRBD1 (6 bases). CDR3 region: CASSGLRGREAFF. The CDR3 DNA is TGTGCCAGCAGTGGTCTACGGGGGCGCGAAGCTTTCTTT.